Shown below are 26 T cell receptor beta chains from a single sample sequenced in a study of OX40 agonist ivuxolimab in advanced cancers. Produced via immunoSEQ multiplex PCR; TCRdb's table is partial and in-frame only. This table has over 85,000 clones, about 83% appearing once. The sample was CD4+ or CD8+ T cells sorted from blood, taken in a trial of the OX40 agonist ivuxolimab. These receptors originate from an adult with an advanced solid tumor such as melanoma, head and neck, liver or kidney cancer.

This clone showed up just a few times. The chain carries TRBV15 and TRBJ1-6; the D gene is possibly TRBD1 (6 bases). Deletions cut 4 bases from V and 7 bases from J, with 17 bases between. CDR1 and CDR2 from the germline V gene are LNHNV and YYDKDF (reference sequence). The CDR3 consists of 16 residues. The CDR3: CATSILIPGGNSPLHF. The DNA of the CDR3 is TGTGCCACCAGCATTCTCATCCCTGGGGGCAATTCACCCCTCCACTTT.

V and J are TRBV7-9 and TRBJ2-3; D could derive from TRBD1 or TRBD2 (6 bases each). CDR1 and CDR2 (germline): SEHNR, FQNEAQ (reference sequence). V was trimmed by 1 base and J by 4 bases, leaving 15 bases between them. This CDR3 spans 16 amino acids. The CDR3 DNA sequence: TGTGCCAGCAGCTTAGTCTCCGGAGGGGGGCCAGATACGCAGTATTTT. Residues: CASSLVSGGGPDTQYF.

The gene calls are TRBV2 and TRBJ1-4; possibly TRBD1 for D (6 bases). CDR1 and CDR2 from the germline V gene are SNHLY and FYNNEI. V lost 3 bases, J lost 7 bases, and 9 bases lay in between. The CDR3 loop spans 13 amino acids. The chain's CDR3 is CASSEQGFEKLFF. As DNA, the CDR3 is TGTGCCAGCAGTGAGCAGGGGTTTGAAAAACTGTTTTTT.

This chain links TRBV6-1 with TRBJ2-4; D not resolved. V shed 1 base and J shed 1 base, with 5 bases lying between them. In germline, CDR1 is MNHNS, CDR2 SASEGT. The CDR3 covers 14 residues. The DNA of the CDR3 is TGTGCCAGCAGTGAAGGCCGTGCCAAAAACATTCAGTACTTC. It is translated as CASSEGRAKNIQYF.

J is TRBJ2-1 and V is TRBV19; 9 bases agree with TRBD1. The V gene end was trimmed by 5 bases and the J gene end by 10 bases; junction bases not matched to a gene: 15. The CDR3 has 16 amino acids. Per the germline V gene, CDR1 is LNHDA and CDR2 is SQIVND (reference sequence). The CDR3 is CASSLRSATGGNEQFF. CDR3 nucleotide sequence: TGTGCCAGTAGTCTTCGATCAGCAACAGGGGGCAACGAGCAGTTCTTC.

The DNA of the CDR3 is TGTGCCAGCAGTGAACCAGGCCAAGGGCACGAGCAGTACTTC. Encoded protein: CASSEPGQGHEQYF. The chain combines TRBV6-1 with TRBJ2-7; no clear D. This CDR3 region has 14 residues. The germline V and J ends were trimmed by 2 bases and 5 bases, with 13 bases remaining between them. Germline CDR1 MNHNS, CDR2 SASEGT.

This clone was observed once. This chain uses TRBV5-4 with TRBJ1-1; the D gene is possibly TRBD1 (6 bases). Between the trimmed V and J ends, which lost 0 bases and 10 bases, there was a span of 19 bases. Looked up from germline, CDR1 is SGHNT and CDR2 is YYREEE (reference sequence). The CDR3 length is 15 residues. In DNA, the CDR3 is TGTGCCAGCAGCTTGGGATCGTCGGGGGGGGCAACAGCTTTCTTT. Its translation: CASSLGSSGGATAFF.

This clone occurred a few times. The V call is TRBV7-2, the J call TRBJ1-6; D may be TRBD1 (6 bases). The V gene's germline CDR1 is SGHTA and CDR2 FQGNSA. The V end lost 6 bases, the J end lost 0 bases, and 12 bases lay between the germline ends. CDR3 length: 16 amino acids. The CDR3 DNA reads as TGTGCCAGCAGGGGGGGGGCGAGCTCCTATAATTCACCCCTCCACTTT. Translation: CASRGGASSYNSPLHF.

This chain connects TRBV5-1 to TRBJ2-2; possibly TRBD1 or TRBD2 for D (6 bases each). Trimming took off 9 bases at V and 6 bases at J, with 21 bases between the two ends. Germline CDR1 SGHRS, CDR2 YFSETQ. This CDR3 has 15 residues. The CDR3 sequence is CATTPGGAGSGELFF. The CDR3 coding sequence is TGCGCCACCACCCCCGGGGGCGCCGGATCCGGGGAGCTGTTTTTT.

The J gene is TRBJ1-2, the V gene TRBV29-1; 12 bases align to TRBD1. Germline-derived CDR1 and CDR2 are SQVTM and ANQGSEA. This CDR3 contains 11 residues. The V gene end was trimmed by 6 bases and the J gene end by 12 bases; junction bases not matched to a gene: 5. The CDR3 DNA follows: TGCAGCGTGGGGGACAGGGGGCATAACACCTTC. It yields the protein CSVGDRGHNTF.

The chain is built from TRBV2 and TRBJ1-5; TRBD1 might be the D (5 bases). V lost 3 bases and J 5 bases, leaving 8 bases between the germline ends. This CDR3 is built from 13 residues. CDR1 and CDR2 from the germline V gene are SNHLY and FYNNEI. CDR3 sequence (DNA): TGTGCCAGCAGTGACAGGGCATATCAGCCCCAGCATTTT. This codes for CASSDRAYQPQHF.

This clone was seen once. The chain links TRBV5-4 to TRBJ2-5, with 9 bases lining up with TRBD1. Per the germline V gene, CDR1 is SGHNT and CDR2 is YYREEE (reference sequence). Trimming at V came to 2 bases and at J to 5 bases, leaving 10 bases not matched to a gene. The CDR3 sequence is 16 residues long. For the CDR3, the DNA is TGTGCCAGCAGCTTAGTTCCGGGACAGGGTTATGAGACCCAGTACTTC. Translated, it gives CASSLVPGQGYETQYF. The complete variable domain, with remaining parts taken from reference TRBV5-4 and TRBJ2-5, reads ETGVTQSPTHLIKTRGQQVTLRCSSQSGHNTVSWYQQALGQGPQFIFQYYREEENGRGNFPPRFSGLQFPNYSSELNVNALELDDSALYLCASSLVPGQGYETQYFGPGTRLLVL.

Turning to this clone: In this CDR3 the conserved last residue, phenylalanine or tryptophan, is missing, so a read error is likely. J is TRBJ1-6 and V is TRBV5-1; 9 nucleotides align to TRBD1. The CDR3 has 14 amino acids. After removal of 4 bases from V and 8 bases from J, the junction contained 4 bases not matched to a gene. The germline V gene encodes CDR1 SGHRS and CDR2 YFSETQ. CDR3: CASSTGQGDSPLHL. The CDR3 DNA sequence: TGCGCCAGCAGCACGGGACAGGGTGATTCACCCCTCCACCTT.

The rearrangement uses TRBV5-1 and TRBJ1-5; D unresolved. This CDR3 is built from 13 residues. Germline V gene lookup returns CDR1 SGHRS and CDR2 YFSETQ. Trimming removed 1 base at V and 7 bases at J, with 9 bases between. The CDR3 DNA follows: TGCGCCAGCAGCTTGATCTCGGGGCAGCCCCAGCATTTT. It yields the protein CASSLISGQPQHF.

The gene calls are TRBV21-1 and TRBJ2-5; the DNA was not used to check the table's D call, TRBD1. TRBV21-1 is classified as a pseudogene. This CDR3 has 16 amino acids. The chain's CDR3 is CASSKALTGTRETQYF. The CDR3 DNA is TGTGCCAGCAGCAAAGCTCTGACAGGGACGAGGGAGACCCAGTACTTC.

This clone showed up just a few times. J is TRBJ1-1 and V is TRBV6-1; D gene ambiguous. The CDR3 loop spans 12 amino acids. V lost 10 bases and J 1 base, leaving 10 bases between the germline ends. Germline CDR1 and CDR2: MNHNS and SASEGT. In DNA form, the CDR3 reads TGTGCCATAGAGAACACGAACACTGAAGCTTTCTTT. Translating it yields CAIENTNTEAFF.

V and J are TRBV5-6 and TRBJ2-3; D possibly corresponds to TRBD2 (6 bases). V lost 1 base and J 4 bases, leaving 19 bases between the germline ends. Germline assignment: CDR1 SGHDT and CDR2 YYEEEE. The CDR3 is 17 residues long. The CDR3: CASSLTQGPPGADTQYF. As DNA, the CDR3 is TGTGCCAGCAGCTTGACCCAGGGACCTCCGGGAGCAGATACGCAGTATTTT. The full variable domain, in which reference TRBV5-6 and TRBJ2-3 provide the parts outside the CDR3, is DAGVTQSPTHLIKTRGQQVTLRCSPKSGHDTVSWYQQALGQGPQFIFQYYEEEERQRGNFPDRFSGHQFPNYSSELNVNALLLGDSALYLCASSLTQGPPGADTQYFGPGTRLTVL.

This chain joins TRBV2 and TRBJ1-2; no clear D gene. The germline CDR1 and CDR2 sequences are SNHLY and FYNNEI. V lost 8 bases to trimming and J lost 7 bases, with 17 bases between them. The CDR3 sequence is 13 residues long. The CDR3 region has the DNA TGTGCCAGCCACAAAGGGATCCCTCTTGGCTACACCTTC. Protein: CASHKGIPLGYTF.

The chain uses TRBV5-1 and TRBJ2-2; D not certain. The germline V gene encodes CDR1 SGHRS and CDR2 YFSETQ. V gave up 2 bases and J gave up 4 bases, with 6 bases separating them. The CDR3 is made up of 13 amino acids. CDR3 sequence (DNA): TGCGCCAGCAGCTTCATACCCACCGGGGAGCTGTTTTTT. Its protein is CASSFIPTGELFF. The entire variable domain, with the rest obtained from reference TRBV5-1 and TRBJ2-2, is as follows: KAGVTQTPRYLIKTRGQQVTLSCSPISGHRSVSWYQQTPGQGLQFLFEYFSETQRNKGNFPGRFSGRQFSNSRSEMNVSTLELGDSALYLCASSFIPTGELFFGEGSRLTVL.

The chain has TRBV7-2 and TRBJ1-1; TRBD1 aligns across 9 bases. Germline V CDR1 and CDR2: SGHTA, FQGNSA. This CDR3 has 19 amino acids. V shed 2 bases, J shed 0 bases, and the junction held 13 bases outside the gene matches. DNA for the CDR3: TGTGCCAGCAGCTTAACTTCTGGACAGGGGATAGGGATGAACACTGAAGCTTTCTTT. Protein product: CASSLTSGQGIGMNTEAFF.

This clone appeared a few times. J is TRBJ1-2 and V is TRBV6-1; 7 nucleotides match TRBD1. V was pared by 7 bases and J by 3 bases, with 8 bases of the junction left unmatched. In germline, CDR1 is MNHNS, CDR2 SASEGT. CDR3 length: 14 amino acids. The CDR3 DNA follows: TGTGCCAGCACTCTACAGGGGCTCGACTATGGCTACACCTTC. Its protein product is CASTLQGLDYGYTF.

The chain uses TRBV18 and TRBJ1-2; 9 nucleotides agree with TRBD1. The CDR3 is made up of 13 amino acids. Germline CDR1 and CDR2: KGHSH and LQKENI. Germline trimming cut 6 bases from V and 4 bases from J; bases unmatched to any gene: 3. CDR3 loop: CASSGQGSYGYTF. CDR3 in DNA: TGTGCCAGCTCGGGACAGGGAAGCTATGGCTACACCTTC.

This chain joins TRBV4-3 and TRBJ2-1, with a tentative D call TRBD2 (5 bases). Trimming took off 2 bases at V and 1 base at J, with 12 bases between the two ends. The length of the CDR3 is 16 residues. In germline, CDR1 is LGHNA, CDR2 YSLEER. The CDR3 DNA follows: TGCGCCAGCAGCCAAAGGGCCTCGGGGTCCTACAATGAGCAGTTCTTC. This codes for CASSQRASGSYNEQFF.

This chain connects TRBV5-1 to TRBJ1-4, with 7 bases that match TRBD1. Per germline, CDR1 SGHRS and CDR2 YFSETQ. With 4 bases clipped from V and 8 bases from J, the junction kept 11 bases outside the gene matches. The CDR3 extends over 15 amino acids. CDR3 sequence reads: CASSPDTGVPEKLFF. The CDR3 DNA follows: TGCGCCAGCAGCCCCGACACAGGGGTGCCCGAAAAACTGTTTTTT.

The J gene is TRBJ1-3, the V gene TRBV7-9; D uncertain. The germline V gene encodes CDR1 SEHNR and CDR2 FQNEAQ (reference sequence). The CDR3 is made up of 15 amino acids. Trimming removed 8 bases from V and 4 bases from J, with 18 bases in between. For the CDR3, the DNA is TGTGCCAGCCGGCCCCCCCCTCGTATCGGAAACACCATATATTTT. It is translated as CASRPPPRIGNTIYF.

The chain is built from TRBV6-5 and TRBJ2-1; 8 bases fit TRBD2. Looked up from germline, CDR1 is MNHEY and CDR2 is SVGAGI. The CDR3 sequence is 14 residues long. Losses at the gene ends were 6 bases for V and 4 bases for J; bases not matched to a gene: 5. The CDR3 nucleotides read TGTGCCAGCAGCTCGGGACTAGTTTACAATGAGCAGTTCTTC. It is translated as CASSSGLVYNEQFF.